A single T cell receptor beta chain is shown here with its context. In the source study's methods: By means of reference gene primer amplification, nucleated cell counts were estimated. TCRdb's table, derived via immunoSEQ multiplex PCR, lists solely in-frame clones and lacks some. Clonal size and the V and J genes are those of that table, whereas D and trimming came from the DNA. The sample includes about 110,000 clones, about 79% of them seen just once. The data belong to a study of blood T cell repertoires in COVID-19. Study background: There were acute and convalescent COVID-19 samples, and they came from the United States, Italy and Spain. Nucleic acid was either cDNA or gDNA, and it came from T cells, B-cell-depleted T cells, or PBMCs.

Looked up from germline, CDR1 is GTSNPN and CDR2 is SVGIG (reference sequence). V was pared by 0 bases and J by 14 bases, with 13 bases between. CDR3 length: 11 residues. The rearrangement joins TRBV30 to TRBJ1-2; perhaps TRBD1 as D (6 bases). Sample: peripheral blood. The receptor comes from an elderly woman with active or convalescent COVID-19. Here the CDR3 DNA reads TGTGCCTGGAGTGTTCAGGGGAAGGAGACCTTC. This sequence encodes CAWSVQGKETF.